This T cell receptor (beta chain) was sequenced during a study of cytomegalovirus exposure and HLA in healthy donors. Whole-study findings and limits: V- and J-gene trimming of TCR beta was linked (in a later analysis) to a missense DCLRE1C variant. Within an earlier analysis, most TCR beta V segments proved productive either about 90% or about 30% of the time. Apparent HLA restriction characterized most CMV-associated TCR beta chains in a later analysis.

Turning to this clone: Antigen: not known.

Trimming took off 8 bases at V and 6 bases at J, with 29 bases between the two ends. Germline V gene sequence: CDR1 SGHAT, CDR2 FQNNGV. The CDR3 runs to 18 residues. Vbeta (60) and Jbeta (13) primers were used in the PCR. Measured with immunoSEQ multiplex PCR; TCRdb has only the in-frame clones, and not every one. Altogether some 150,000 clones are present, 82% being singletons, with the ten largest covering approximately 3.2%. The chain carries TRBV11-2 and TRBJ2-1; a weak D match, TRBD1 (6 bases). The sequencing input was PBMCs. The source of this sequence is a man between 18 and 29 years old in good health and CMV-seropositive. This CDR3 reads CASGNRVAGASRANEQFF. The CDR3 nucleotides read TGTGCCAGCGGAAACCGGGTCGCAGGGGCTAGCCGGGCCAATGAGCAGTTCTTC.